Below are 30 T cell receptor beta chains sequenced from a single sample in a study of CXCR3-negative and CXCR3-positive naive CD8 T cells. All TRB cDNA libraries came from 5' RACE performed with UMI labels. TCRdb reprocessed the 5' RACE reads and reports one entry per CDR3 protein, with no DNA. This repertoire includes some 130,000 distinct CDR3 sequences. What was sequenced was naive CXCR3- CD8+ T cells from blood. The subset: CD45RO-CCR7+CD27+CD95- naive CD8+ T cells lacking CXCR3 (TNR3-). These receptors all come from a human donor in good health. Some clones in this sample may be carry-over from other donors' samples.

The V call is TRBV12-3 or TRBV12-4, the J call TRBJ2-7; there is no DNA to check the TCRdb D call of TRBD2. The CDR3 totals 15 residues. The CDR3 loop is CASSVLAGVLYEQYF.

This chain joins TRBV15 and TRBJ1-1; the D call of TRBD1 rests on TCRdb alone, since no DNA is present to check it. Per germline, CDR1 LNHNV and CDR2 YYDKDF (reference sequence). The CDR3 loop spans 16 amino acids. The CDR3: CATSRGRDRAHTEAFF.

The chain links TRBV5-1 to TRBJ2-3; the D gene TCRdb calls, TRBD2, cannot be checked with no DNA. Germline assignment: CDR1 SGHRS and CDR2 YFSETQ. The CDR3 spans 15 residues. CDR3 sequence reads: CASSYSPAATDTQYF.

This sequence joins TRBV7-2 and TRBJ2-2; checking the TCRdb D call of TRBD2 is not possible without DNA. The germline V gene has CDR1 SGHTA and CDR2 FQGNSA. The CDR3 contains 12 residues. This CDR3 is CASSVGGRELFF.

CDR3 protein: CASSAKGGRNTEAFF. This chain joins TRBV7-9 and TRBJ1-1. Germline CDR1 and CDR2: SEHNR and FQNEAQ (reference sequence). The CDR3 spans 15 residues.

The V gene is TRBV5-1, the J gene TRBJ1-1; the D call of TRBD1 rests on TCRdb alone, since no DNA is present to check it. The CDR3 is made up of 15 amino acids. Germline-derived CDR1 and CDR2 are SGHRS and YFSETQ. CDR3 residues: CASSFDSGEDTEAFF.

The chain recombines TRBV27 with TRBJ1-5. The germline CDR1 and CDR2 sequences are MNHEY and SMNVEV (reference sequence). The CDR3 is 13 amino acids. This CDR3 is CASSFYGNQPQHF.

The gene calls are TRBV7-8 and TRBJ2-5; checking the TCRdb D call of TRBD1 is not possible without DNA. CDR1 and CDR2 from the germline V gene are SGHVS and FQNEAQ. The CDR3 runs to 14 residues. CDR3 region: CASSDGQGRETQYF.

The rearrangement uses TRBV7-2 and TRBJ2-3; TCRdb gives TRBD2 as the D gene, but with no DNA this cannot be confirmed. The CDR3 has 13 amino acids. Germline V CDR1 and CDR2: SGHTA, FQGNSA. CDR3 loop: CASSLGGTNTQYF.

This chain uses TRBV5-1 with TRBJ1-1; there is no DNA to check the TCRdb D call of TRBD1. Per the germline V gene, CDR1 is SGHRS and CDR2 is YFSETQ. The CDR3 is 16 amino acids. The CDR3 spells CASSFAGGGISTEAFF.

This chain joins TRBV29-1 and TRBJ1-2. Looked up from germline, CDR1 is SQVTM and CDR2 is ANQGSEA. The CDR3 contains 11 residues. Here the CDR3 reads CSVEPENGYTF.

CDR3 region: CASSLPTDTDTQYF. The chain employs TRBV12-3 or TRBV12-4 and TRBJ2-3. The CDR3 totals 14 residues.

The J gene is TRBJ1-5, the V gene TRBV20-1; TCRdb indicates TRBD1, and absent DNA this call remains unverified. The CDR3 runs to 13 residues. Germline V CDR1 and CDR2: DFQATT, SNEGSKA (reference sequence). Here the CDR3 reads CSARGDSLIPQHF.

V usage is TRBV27 and J usage is TRBJ2-2; TCRdb's D gene call, TRBD1, goes unchecked for lack of DNA. CDR1 and CDR2 from the germline V gene are MNHEY and SMNVEV (reference sequence). The CDR3 covers 14 residues. The CDR3 loop reads CASSTDRDGGELFF.

The J gene is TRBJ2-1, the V gene TRBV29-1. The germline V gene has CDR1 SQVTM and CDR2 ANQGSEA. CDR3 length equals 13 residues. CDR3 in amino acids: CSVDREYHNEQFF.

J is TRBJ2-5 and V is TRBV12-3 or TRBV12-4; TCRdb lists TRBD1, though no DNA is available to test this call. The CDR3 spans 14 residues. CDR3 region: CASSLAGGSETQYF.

The rearrangement links TRBV20-1 to TRBJ1-1; TCRdb gives TRBD1 as the D gene, but with no DNA this cannot be confirmed. The CDR3 loop spans 17 amino acids. The germline V gene has CDR1 DFQATT and CDR2 SNEGSKA (reference sequence). The CDR3 region is CSARDTRTATMNTEAFF.

The chain combines TRBV7-9 with TRBJ2-2; checking the TCRdb D call of TRBD2 is not possible without DNA. The V gene's germline CDR1 is SEHNR and CDR2 FQNEAQ (reference sequence). CDR3 length equals 13 residues. CDR3 loop: CASSPLPSRELFF.

The genes are TRBV29-1 and TRBJ2-7; TCRdb picks TRBD1, but there is no DNA to check that call. Germline V lookup: CDR1 SQVTM, CDR2 ANQGSEA. This CDR3 comprises 15 residues. This CDR3 reads CSVVSPQQGFHEQYF.

V usage is TRBV15 and J usage is TRBJ2-1. Germline-derived CDR1 and CDR2 are LNHNV and YYDKDF (reference sequence). This CDR3 is built from 12 residues. Here the CDR3 reads CATSRVGTEQFF.

This chain joins TRBV29-1 and TRBJ2-7. This CDR3 is 11 amino acids long. CDR1 SQVTM and CDR2 ANQGSEA come from the germline V gene. The CDR3 is CSVVDAYEQYF.

The chain combines TRBV5-6 with TRBJ2-1. CDR1 is SGHDT and CDR2 is YYEEEE in the germline V gene. CDR3 length: 13 residues. The CDR3 here is CASSLVSHNEQFF.

The chain joins TRBV5-5 to TRBJ1-5. The germline CDR1 and CDR2 sequences are SGHKS and YYEKEE (reference sequence). The CDR3 is 14 amino acids. This CDR3 reads CASSTDGPAQPQHF.

The CDR3 protein is CASTSTAATNEKLFF. The rearrangement joins TRBV28 to TRBJ1-4. This CDR3 is 15 amino acids long. Germline CDR1 reads MDHEN; CDR2 reads SYDVKM.

The CDR3: CSVVSLAEPYNEQFF. V gene TRBV29-1 combines with J gene TRBJ2-1; TCRdb outputs TRBD2, but without DNA this stays unchecked. Germline V gene sequence: CDR1 SQVTM, CDR2 ANQGSEA. The CDR3 is 15 amino acids.

The genes are TRBV29-1 and TRBJ1-2. This CDR3 comprises 12 residues. CDR1 is SQVTM and CDR2 is ANQGSEA in the germline V gene. CDR3 sequence reads: CSVPDGHGGYTF. The whole variable domain, filled in from reference TRBV29-1 and TRBJ1-2, reads SAVISQKPSRDICQRGTSLTIQCQVDSQVTMMFWYRQQPGQSLTLIATANQGSEATYESGFVIDKFPISRPNLTFSTLTVSNMSPEDSSIYLCSVPDGHGGYTFGSGTRLTVV.

The chain employs TRBV28 and TRBJ2-3; TCRdb lists TRBD2, though no DNA is available to test this call. The CDR3 loop spans 16 amino acids. The germline V gene has CDR1 MDHEN and CDR2 SYDVKM. The CDR3 reads CASSPRTSGGSDTQYF.

The chain is built from TRBV28 and TRBJ2-7. CDR1 and CDR2 from the germline V gene are MDHEN and SYDVKM. The length of the CDR3 is 13 residues. The CDR3 sequence: CASSINTAYEQYF.

This sequence joins TRBV20-1 and TRBJ2-2. This CDR3 is built from 13 residues. Germline V gene data show CDR1 as DFQATT and CDR2 as SNEGSKA (reference sequence). The CDR3 protein is CSARSENTGELFF.

The chain employs TRBV5-6 and TRBJ2-2; TCRdb picks TRBD2, but there is no DNA to check that call. Germline CDR1 reads SGHDT; CDR2 reads YYEEEE. The CDR3 runs 13 residues. The CDR3: CASSLGPSRELFF.